This T cell receptor beta chain was obtained from a study of T cells in Graves' hyperthyroidism and ophthalmopathy. V was cut by 6 bases and J by 4 bases, with 24 bases left in between. CDR1 MNHNS and CDR2 SASEGT come from the germline V gene. The CDR3 spans 17 residues. The source material, RNA transcripts, was used to amplify TCR beta CDR3 regions. During a first-round RT-PCR of the TCR CDR3, the HTBI primer set was used. TCRdb analysed the multiplex PCR reads with MiXCR anew, one entry per CDR3 protein. The sample holds 160,000 or so distinct CDR3 sequences; approximately 9% are singletons and the top ten take around 20%. It was uncontrolled infection, other autoimmune disease, pregnancy or lactation that excluded patients. This clonotype was counted at least ten times.

The origin of this receptor is a woman between 18 and 29 years old with Graves' hyperthyroidism that later progressed to Graves' ophthalmopathy. The V gene is TRBV6-1, the J gene TRBJ1-1; D is possibly TRBD1 (5 bases). Sequencing was performed on blood. The CDR3 coding sequence is TGTGCCAGCAGCCCCTATTCGGTGGGGGAAACGGGCACTGAAGCTTTCTTT. The encoded protein is CASSPYSVGETGTEAFF.